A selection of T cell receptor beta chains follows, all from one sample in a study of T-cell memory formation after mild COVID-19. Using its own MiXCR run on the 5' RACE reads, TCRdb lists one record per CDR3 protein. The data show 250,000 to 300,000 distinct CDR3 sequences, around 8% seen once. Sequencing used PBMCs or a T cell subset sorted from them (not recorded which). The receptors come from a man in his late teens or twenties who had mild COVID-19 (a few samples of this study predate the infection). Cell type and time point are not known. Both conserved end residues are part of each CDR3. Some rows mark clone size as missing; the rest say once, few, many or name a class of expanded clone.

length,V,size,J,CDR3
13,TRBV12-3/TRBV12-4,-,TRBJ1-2,CASSPTGTYGYTF
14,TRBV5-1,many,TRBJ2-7,CASSLGTGTYEQYF
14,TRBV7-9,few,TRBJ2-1,CASSLGSSYREQFF
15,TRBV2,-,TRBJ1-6,CASLRDISYNSPLHF
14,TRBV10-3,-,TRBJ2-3,CAISDQGQTDTQYF
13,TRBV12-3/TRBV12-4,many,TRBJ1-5,CASSLKGNQPQHF
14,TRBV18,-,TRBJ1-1,CASSPRAANTEAFF
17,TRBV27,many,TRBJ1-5,CASSPRWGGDGNQPQHF
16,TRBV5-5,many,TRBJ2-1,CASSLGASLSYNEQFF
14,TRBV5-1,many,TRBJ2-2,CASSRGGRIGELFF
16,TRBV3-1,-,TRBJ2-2,CASSRSGLGDPGELFF
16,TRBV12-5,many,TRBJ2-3,CASAPTAFSSTDTQYF
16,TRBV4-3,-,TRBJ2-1,CASSQDFGGSYNEQFF
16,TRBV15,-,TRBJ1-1,CATSRGLTATNTEAFF
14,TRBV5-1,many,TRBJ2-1,CASTFDLVYNEQFF
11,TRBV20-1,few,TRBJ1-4,CSAILDRKLFF
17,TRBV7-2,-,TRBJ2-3,CASSSPSGGPSTDTQYF
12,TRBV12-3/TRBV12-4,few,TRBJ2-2,CASSFARIELFF
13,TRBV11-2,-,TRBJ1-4,CASQLRWGSLLFF
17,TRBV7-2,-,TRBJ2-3,CASSLSPIAGSTDTQYF
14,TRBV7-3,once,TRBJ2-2,CASSLMSRAGELFF
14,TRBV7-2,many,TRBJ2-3,CASSLHGRTDTQYF
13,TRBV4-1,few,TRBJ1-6,CASSQAELGPLHF
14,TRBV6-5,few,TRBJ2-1,CASSYSNHGVEQFF
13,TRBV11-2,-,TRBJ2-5,CASSQGPGETQYF
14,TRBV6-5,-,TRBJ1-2,CASSYSRPLGGYTF
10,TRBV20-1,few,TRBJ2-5,CSAVRETQYF